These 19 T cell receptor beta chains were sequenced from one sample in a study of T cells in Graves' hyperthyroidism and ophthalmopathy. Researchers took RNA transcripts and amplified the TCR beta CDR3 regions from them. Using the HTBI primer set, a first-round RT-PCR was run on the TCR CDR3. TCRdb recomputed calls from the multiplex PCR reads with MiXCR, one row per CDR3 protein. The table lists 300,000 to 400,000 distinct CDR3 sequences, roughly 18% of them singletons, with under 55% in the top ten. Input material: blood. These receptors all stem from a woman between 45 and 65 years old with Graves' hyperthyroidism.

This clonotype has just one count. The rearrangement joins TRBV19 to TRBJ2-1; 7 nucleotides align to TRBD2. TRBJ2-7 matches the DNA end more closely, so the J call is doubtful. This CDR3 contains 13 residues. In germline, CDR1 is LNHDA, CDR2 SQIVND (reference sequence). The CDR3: CASRRGNYNEQYF. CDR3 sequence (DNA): TGTGCCAGTAGGCGGGGGAACTACAATGAGCAGTACTTC.

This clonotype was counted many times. CDR3 protein: CASRKGTGNYGYTF. The CDR3 nucleotides read TGTGCCAGCAGAAAAGGGACAGGGAATTATGGCTACACCTTC. The gene calls are TRBV2 and TRBJ1-2; 9 positions match TRBD1. Germline lookup yields CDR1 SNHLY and CDR2 FYNNEI. The junction had 7 bases not matched to a gene; V was cut back by 6 bases and J by 5 bases. This CDR3 is built from 14 residues.

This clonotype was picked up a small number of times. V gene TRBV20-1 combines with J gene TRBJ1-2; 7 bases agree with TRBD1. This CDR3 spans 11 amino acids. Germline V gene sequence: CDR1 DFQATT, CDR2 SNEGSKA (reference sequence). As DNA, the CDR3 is TGCAGATCGACAGGGAAGGATGGCTACACCTTC. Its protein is CRSTGKDGYTF.

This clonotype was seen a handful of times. This CDR3 reads CSARHPGLGEQYF. For the CDR3, the DNA is TGCAGTGCTAGACACCCCGGCCTAGGCGAGCAGTACTTC. V usage is TRBV20-1 and J usage is TRBJ2-7; D is undetermined. The germline gives CDR1 DFQATT, CDR2 SNEGSKA (reference sequence). V lost 2 bases and J lost 6, with 14 bases in between. CDR3 size: 13 residues.

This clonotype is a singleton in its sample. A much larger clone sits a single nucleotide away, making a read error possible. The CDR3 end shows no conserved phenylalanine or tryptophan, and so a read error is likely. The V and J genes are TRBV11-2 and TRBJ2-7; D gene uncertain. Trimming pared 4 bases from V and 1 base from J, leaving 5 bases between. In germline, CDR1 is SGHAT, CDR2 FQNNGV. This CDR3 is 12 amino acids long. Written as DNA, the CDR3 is TGTGCCAGCAGCTCTGAGTCCTACGAGCAGTACTCC. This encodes CASSSESYEQYS.

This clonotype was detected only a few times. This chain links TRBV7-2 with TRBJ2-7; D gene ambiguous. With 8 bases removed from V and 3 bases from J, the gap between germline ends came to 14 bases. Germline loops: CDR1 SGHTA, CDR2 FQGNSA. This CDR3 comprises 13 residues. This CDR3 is CASGYTDGYEQYV. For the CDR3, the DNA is TGTGCCAGCGGCTATACGGACGGCTACGAGCAGTACGTC.

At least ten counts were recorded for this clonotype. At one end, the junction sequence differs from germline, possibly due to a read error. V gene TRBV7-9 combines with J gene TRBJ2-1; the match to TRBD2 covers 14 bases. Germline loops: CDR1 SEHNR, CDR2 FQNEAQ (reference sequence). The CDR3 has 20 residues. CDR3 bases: TGTGCCAGCAGCCCTAACTCGGGACTAGCGGGAGCTCTCTCCGACAATGAGCAGTTCTTC. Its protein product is CASSPNSGLAGALSDNEQFF. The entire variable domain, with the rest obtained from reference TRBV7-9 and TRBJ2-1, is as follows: DTGVSQNPRHKITKRGQNVTFRCDPISEHNRLYWYRQTLGQGPEFLTYFQNEAQLEKSRLLSDRFSAERPKGSFSTLEIQRTEQGDSAMYLCASSPNSGLAGALSDNEQFFGPGTRLTVL.

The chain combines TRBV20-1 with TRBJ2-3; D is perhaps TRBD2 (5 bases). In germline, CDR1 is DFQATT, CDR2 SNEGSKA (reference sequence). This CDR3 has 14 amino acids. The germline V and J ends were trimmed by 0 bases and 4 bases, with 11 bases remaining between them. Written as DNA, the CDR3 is TGCAGTGCTAGAGAGGGGAGCGCGGCAGATACGCAGTATTTT. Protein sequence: CSAREGSAADTQYF.

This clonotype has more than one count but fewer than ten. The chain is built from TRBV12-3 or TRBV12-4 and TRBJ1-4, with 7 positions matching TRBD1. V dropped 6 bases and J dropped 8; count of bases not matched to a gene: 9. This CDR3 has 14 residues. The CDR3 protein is CASSRRGRREKLFF. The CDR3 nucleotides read TGTGCCAGCAGCCGCAGGGGGAGGAGGGAAAAACTGTTTTTT.

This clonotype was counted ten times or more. CDR3 DNA sequence: TGTGCCAGCAGTGGCGAGCCCAGGAGGGAGCAGTTCTTC. The encoded protein is CASSGEPRREQFF. This rearrangement joins TRBV12-3 or TRBV12-4 to TRBJ2-1, with D maybe TRBD2 (5 bases). Trimming took off 5 bases at V and 10 bases at J, with 15 bases between the two ends. This CDR3 has 13 amino acids.

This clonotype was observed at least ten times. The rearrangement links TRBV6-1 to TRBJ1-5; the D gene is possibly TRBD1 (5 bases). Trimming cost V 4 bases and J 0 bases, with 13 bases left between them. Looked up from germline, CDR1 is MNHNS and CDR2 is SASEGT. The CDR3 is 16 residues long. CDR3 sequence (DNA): TGTGCCAGCAGTGTATCGAGGGGATTTAGCAATCAGCCCCAGCATTTT. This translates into CASSVSRGFSNQPQHF.

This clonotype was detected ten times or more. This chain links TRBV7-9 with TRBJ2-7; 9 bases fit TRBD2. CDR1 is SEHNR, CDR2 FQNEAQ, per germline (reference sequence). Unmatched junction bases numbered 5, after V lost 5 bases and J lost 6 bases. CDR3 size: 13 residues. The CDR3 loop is CASSLGTSSEQYF. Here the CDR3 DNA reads TGTGCCAGCAGCCTGGGGACTAGCAGCGAGCAGTACTTC.

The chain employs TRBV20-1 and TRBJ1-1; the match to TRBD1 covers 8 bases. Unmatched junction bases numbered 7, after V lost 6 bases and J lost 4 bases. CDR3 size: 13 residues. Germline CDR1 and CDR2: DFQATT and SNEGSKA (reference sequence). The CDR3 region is CSAYYTGGTEAFF. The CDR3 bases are TGCAGTGCGTATTATACAGGGGGCACTGAAGCTTTCTTT.

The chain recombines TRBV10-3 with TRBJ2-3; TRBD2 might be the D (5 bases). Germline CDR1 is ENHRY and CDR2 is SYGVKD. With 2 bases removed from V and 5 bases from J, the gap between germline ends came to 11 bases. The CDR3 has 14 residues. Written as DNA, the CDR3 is TGTGCCATCAGTGAGGAGCTAGCCGGAGATACGCAGTATTTT. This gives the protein CAISEELAGDTQYF.

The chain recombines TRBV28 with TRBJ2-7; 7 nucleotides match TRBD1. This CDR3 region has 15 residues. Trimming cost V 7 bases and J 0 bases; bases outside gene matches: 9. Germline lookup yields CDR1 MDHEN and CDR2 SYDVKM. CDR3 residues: CASNPTGVLSYEQYF. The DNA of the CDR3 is TGTGCCAGCAACCCTACAGGGGTCCTCTCCTACGAGCAGTACTTC. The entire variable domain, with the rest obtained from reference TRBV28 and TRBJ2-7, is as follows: DVKVTQSSRYLVKRTGEKVFLECVQDMDHENMFWYRQDPGLGLRLIYFSYDVKMKEKGDIPEGYSVSREKKERFSLILESASTNQTSMYLCASNPTGVLSYEQYFGPGTRLTVT.

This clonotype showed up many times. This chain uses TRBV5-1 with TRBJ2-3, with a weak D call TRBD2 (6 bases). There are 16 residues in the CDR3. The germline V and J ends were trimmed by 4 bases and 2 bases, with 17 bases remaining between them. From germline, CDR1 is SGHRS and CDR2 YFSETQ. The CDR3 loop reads CASSNGGTSDTDTQYF. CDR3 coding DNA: TGCGCCAGCAGCAATGGAGGGACCTCCGACACAGATACGCAGTATTTT.

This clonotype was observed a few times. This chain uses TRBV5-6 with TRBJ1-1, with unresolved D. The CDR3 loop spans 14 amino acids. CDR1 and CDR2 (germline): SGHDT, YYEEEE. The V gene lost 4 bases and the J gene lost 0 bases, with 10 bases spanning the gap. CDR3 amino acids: CASSALHLNTEAFF. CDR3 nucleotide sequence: TGTGCCAGCAGCGCCCTACATCTGAACACTGAAGCTTTCTTT.

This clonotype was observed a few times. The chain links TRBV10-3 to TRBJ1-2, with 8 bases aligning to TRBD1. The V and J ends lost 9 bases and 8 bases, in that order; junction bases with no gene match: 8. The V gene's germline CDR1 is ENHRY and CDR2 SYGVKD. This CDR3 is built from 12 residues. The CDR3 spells CAIGQGGGGYTF. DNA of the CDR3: TGTGCCATAGGACAGGGCGGGGGCGGCTACACCTTC.

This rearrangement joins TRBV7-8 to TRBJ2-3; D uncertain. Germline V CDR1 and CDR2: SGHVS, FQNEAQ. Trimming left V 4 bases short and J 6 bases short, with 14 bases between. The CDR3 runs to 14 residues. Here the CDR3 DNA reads TGTGCCAGCAGCTCTCAGGAAAACACGGATACGCAGTATTTT. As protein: CASSSQENTDTQYF.